Reported below is one TCR beta chain. The antigen remains undetermined. CDR1 and CDR2 from the germline V gene are MNHEY and SVGAGI. The CDR3 is 14 amino acids. Trimming stripped 0 bases from V and 2 bases from J, with 5 bases between. The sample is drawn from a study of OX40 agonist ivuxolimab in advanced cancers. Findings and caveats of the study: Undetermined was the antigen specificity of the expanded peripheral T cells.

Blood specimens came from baseline, cycle 4 day 1, and cycle 7 day 1. Only in-frame clones appear in the TCRdb table, and some are missing; sequencing was by immunoSEQ multiplex PCR. In the table there are more than 20,000 clones, approximately 90% of which are singletons. The chain links TRBV6-5 to TRBJ1-5; the D is unclear. This receptor was identified in an adult with an advanced solid tumor such as melanoma, head and neck, liver or kidney cancer. The starting material was CD4+ or CD8+ T cells sorted from blood, obtained in a trial of the OX40 agonist ivuxolimab. In DNA, the CDR3 is TGTGCCAGCAGTTACTCTTCAGGCAATCAGCCCCAGCATTTT. Amino acids: CASSYSSGNQPQHF.